One and the same sample provided the 30 T cell receptor beta chains below, sequenced in a study of shared clonotypes between healthy human individuals. Only in-frame clones appear in the TCRdb table, and some are missing; sequencing was by immunoSEQ multiplex PCR. The sample shows some 2 million clones, 95% of them seen only once. What was sequenced was naive CD4+ T cells sorted from blood. Subset defined: CD45RA+ positively selected. These receptors came from a man between 18 and 35 years old in good health.

The gene calls are TRBV5-6 and TRBJ2-5; D is uncertain. Germline CDR1 is SGHDT and CDR2 is YYEEEE. With 0 bases removed from V and 3 bases from J, the gap between germline ends came to 12 bases. CDR3 size: 15 residues. CDR3 DNA: TGTGCCAGCAGCTTGGTCCGGGTGAGAGAAGAGACCCAGTACTTC. Encoded protein: CASSLVRVREETQYF.

This chain links TRBV30 with TRBJ2-3; 10 bases are a match to TRBD1. The CDR3 sequence is 17 residues long. CDR1 and CDR2 from the germline V gene are GTSNPN and SVGIG (reference sequence). V was pared by 0 bases and J by 0 bases, with 6 bases of the junction left unmatched. Here the CDR3 DNA reads TGTGCCTGGAGTGTTTGGTGGGGACAGGGGAGCACAGATACGCAGTATTTT. Its protein product is CAWSVWWGQGSTDTQYF. The whole variable domain, remainder taken from reference TRBV30 and TRBJ2-3, is SQTIHQWPATLVQPVGSPLSLECTVEGTSNPNLYWYRQAAGRGLQLLFYSVGIGQISSEVPQNLSASRPQDRQFILSSKKLLLSDSGFYLCAWSVWWGQGSTDTQYFGPGTRLTVL.

The V gene is TRBV29-1, the J gene TRBJ1-1, with a possible D match to TRBD1 (5 bases). Trimming took off 2 bases at V and 6 bases at J, with 10 bases between the two ends. This CDR3 region has 12 residues. Germline loops: CDR1 SQVTM, CDR2 ANQGSEA. CDR3 in DNA: TGCAGCGTTGAACAGGGTGGCGCTGAAGCTTTCTTT. Encoded protein: CSVEQGGAEAFF.

The V call is TRBV5-6, the J call TRBJ1-1; D ambiguous. The CDR3 is made up of 15 amino acids. Deletions cut 2 bases from V and 1 base from J, with 12 bases between. Germline V gene sequence: CDR1 SGHDT, CDR2 YYEEEE. The CDR3: CASSFVGGSNTEAFF. The CDR3 coding sequence is TGTGCCAGCAGCTTTGTGGGAGGATCGAACACTGAAGCTTTCTTT.

This rearrangement joins TRBV6-5 to TRBJ2-7, with D perhaps TRBD2 (7 bases). The germline V gene encodes CDR1 MNHEY and CDR2 SVGAGI. The CDR3 runs 14 residues. V dropped 8 bases and J dropped 4 bases, with 18 bases sitting between them. The DNA for the CDR3 is TGTGCCAGCGGGAGGGTTGGAGGGGGATACGAGCAGTACTTC. It encodes CASGRVGGGYEQYF.

This clone is a singleton in its sample. This chain joins TRBV5-1 and TRBJ1-6, with D possibly TRBD1 on 5 matching bases. Germline assignment: CDR1 SGHRS and CDR2 YFSETQ. The CDR3 consists of 15 residues. Trimming took 4 bases from V and 2 from J, leaving 10 bases between them. The CDR3 region has the DNA TGCGCCAGCAGCATCGGGACTACCTATAATTCACCCCTCCACTTT. Protein sequence: CASSIGTTYNSPLHF.

The CDR3 protein is CASTPQGSSYNEQFF. CDR3 bases: TGCGCCAGCACGCCACAGGGGAGTTCCTACAATGAGCAGTTCTTC. The chain links TRBV5-1 to TRBJ2-1, with 7 bases that match TRBD1. Germline trimming cut 6 bases from V and 1 base from J; bases unmatched to any gene: 7. Germline assignment: CDR1 SGHRS and CDR2 YFSETQ. The CDR3 is 15 residues long.

CDR3 loop: CASAAGILGEQFF. The DNA for the CDR3 is TGTGCCAGCGCGGCGGGGATCCTCGGTGAGCAGTTCTTC. This sequence joins TRBV7-3 and TRBJ2-1; tentative D call: TRBD2 (6 bases). The germline V gene has CDR1 SGHTA and CDR2 FQGTGA. The V and J ends lost 8 bases and 9 bases respectively, with 17 bases between them. CDR3 length: 13 residues.

The CDR3 DNA sequence: TGTGCCATCAGTGGAGCGAGGGAGGGCCTGCACGAGCAGTACTTC. Its protein product is CAISGAREGLHEQYF. The gene calls are TRBV10-3 and TRBJ2-7, with 7 bases matching TRBD2. CDR1 and CDR2 from the germline V gene are ENHRY and SYGVKD. V shed 4 bases, J shed 5 bases, and the junction held 11 bases outside the gene matches. The CDR3 has 15 residues.

The chain has TRBV28 and TRBJ2-1; D tentatively fits TRBD1 or TRBD2 (6 bases each). Trimming took off 6 bases at V and 4 bases at J, with 10 bases between the two ends. From germline, CDR1 is MDHEN and CDR2 SYDVKM. The CDR3 is made up of 13 amino acids. CDR3 loop: CASREGGYNEQFF. CDR3 sequence (DNA): TGTGCCAGCAGAGAGGGGGGATACAATGAGCAGTTCTTC. Supplemented by reference TRBV28 and TRBJ2-1, the full variable domain reads DVKVTQSSRYLVKRTGEKVFLECVQDMDHENMFWYRQDPGLGLRLIYFSYDVKMKEKGDIPEGYSVSREKKERFSLILESASTNQTSMYLCASREGGYNEQFFGPGTRLTVL.

The chain employs TRBV5-1 and TRBJ2-7; TRBD1 matches at 8 bases. The germline gives CDR1 SGHRS, CDR2 YFSETQ. The CDR3 covers 16 residues. The trim removed 0 bases at V and 3 bases at J, leaving 8 bases unmatched. In nucleotides, the CDR3 is TGCGCCAGCAGCTTGGTTTCCGGGACAGGAATCTACGAGCAGTACTTC. It is translated as CASSLVSGTGIYEQYF.

The V gene is TRBV27, the J gene TRBJ2-1; D uncertain. The CDR3 runs 14 residues. V gave up 6 bases and J gave up 8 bases, with 17 bases separating them. Germline V gene data show CDR1 as MNHEY and CDR2 as SMNVEV (reference sequence). CDR3 nucleotide sequence: TGTGCCAGCAGAACCCTCGAGAAGGGCGATGAGCAGTTCTTC. Encoded protein: CASRTLEKGDEQFF.

The chain joins TRBV10-3 to TRBJ2-1; TRBD2 matches 11 bases. Trimming removed 3 bases from V and 3 bases from J; junction bases left unmatched: 7. This CDR3 is built from 17 residues. CDR1 is ENHRY, CDR2 SYGVKD, per germline. The DNA of the CDR3 is TGTGCCATCAGTGAAACCCCGGGACTAGCGGACTACAATGAGCAGTTCTTC. Its protein product is CAISETPGLADYNEQFF.

The chain combines TRBV29-1 with TRBJ2-3; no definite D call. CDR3 size: 13 residues. CDR1 and CDR2 (germline): SQVTM, ANQGSEA. The V end lost 3 bases, the J end lost 7 bases, and 14 bases lay between the germline ends. The CDR3 coding sequence is TGCAGCGTTGATATGGGCCGTCAGAATACGCAGTATTTT. Protein product: CSVDMGRQNTQYF.

J is TRBJ1-5 and V is TRBV6-5; possibly TRBD1 for D (5 bases). The CDR3 sequence is 13 residues long. Per germline, CDR1 MNHEY and CDR2 SVGAGI. V lost 6 bases and J 7 bases, leaving 13 bases between the germline ends. The chain's CDR3 is CASSSRKGQPQHF. The CDR3 DNA is TGTGCCAGCAGCTCCAGGAAGGGGCAGCCCCAGCATTTT.

This chain uses TRBV11-2 with TRBJ1-4, with unresolved D. The CDR3 covers 15 residues. Looked up from germline, CDR1 is SGHAT and CDR2 is FQNNGV. Trimming removed 1 base from V and 5 bases from J, with 11 bases in between. As DNA, the CDR3 is TGTGCCAGCAGCTTAGCAGGTACAGACAATGAAAAACTGTTTTTT. This gives the protein CASSLAGTDNEKLFF.

The table lists this clone with a count of one. The chain recombines TRBV6-6 with TRBJ1-6, with 7 bases aligning to TRBD1. CDR3 size: 15 residues. The ends lost 6 bases at V and 10 bases at J; junction bases unmatched: 12. Germline V gene sequence: CDR1 MNHNY, CDR2 SVGAGI (reference sequence). This CDR3 is CASRGSTGSGSPLHF. As DNA, the CDR3 is TGTGCCAGCAGAGGATCGACAGGGTCAGGGTCACCCCTCCACTTT.

The chain is built from TRBV5-1 and TRBJ1-1; D remains unclear. The CDR3 sequence is 13 residues long. V was shortened by 4 bases and J by 5 bases, with 12 bases between the two germline ends. Germline CDR1 and CDR2: SGHRS and YFSETQ. CDR3 protein: CASSRPDETEAFF. The CDR3 DNA sequence: TGCGCCAGCAGCCGTCCGGACGAGACTGAAGCTTTCTTT.

The gene calls are TRBV7-2 and TRBJ2-3; either TRBD1 or TRBD2 may fit D (5 bases each). Trimming stripped 7 bases from V and 1 base from J, with 12 bases between. The CDR3 has 14 residues. Germline CDR1 is SGHTA and CDR2 is FQGNSA. The CDR3 sequence is CASTRGDRTDTQYF. The CDR3 nucleotides read TGTGCCAGCACCAGAGGGGACCGCACAGATACGCAGTATTTT.

This clone was picked up a small number of times. The rearrangement links TRBV30 to TRBJ1-1, with 7 bases identical to TRBD1. The CDR3 covers 15 residues. Looked up from germline, CDR1 is GTSNPN and CDR2 is SVGIG (reference sequence). The junction had 6 bases not matched to a gene; V was cut back by 2 bases and J by 0 bases. The CDR3 region is CAWSSPGQMNTEAFF. As DNA, the CDR3 is TGTGCCTGGAGTTCACCGGGACAGATGAACACTGAAGCTTTCTTT.

About this clone itself: Distinct nucleotide sequences in the sample also encode this CDR3. The genes are TRBV2 and TRBJ1-2, with 7 positions matching TRBD1. V was clipped by 7 bases and J by 2 bases; unmatched bases: 4. Germline CDR1 reads SNHLY; CDR2 reads FYNNEI. CDR3 length equals 13 residues. CDR3 sequence (DNA): TGTGCCAGCAACCGACAGGGAAACTATGGCTACACCTTC. Encoded protein: CASNRQGNYGYTF.

The CDR3 protein is CASSAEVAEGYGYTF. The DNA for the CDR3 is TGCGCCAGCAGCGCGGAGGTTGCGGAGGGCTATGGCTACACCTTC. The chain recombines TRBV5-1 with TRBJ1-2, with D uncertain. From germline, CDR1 is SGHRS and CDR2 YFSETQ. CDR3 size: 15 residues. V was trimmed by 4 bases and J by 4 bases, leaving 17 bases between them.

V and J are TRBV15 and TRBJ2-5; no firm D call. Germline assignment: CDR1 LNHNV and CDR2 YYDKDF (reference sequence). The CDR3 contains 15 residues. V lost 1 base to trimming and J lost 5 bases, with 14 bases between them. CDR3 nucleotide sequence: TGTGCCACCAGCAGAGGACCCAGGCCCGATGAGACCCAGTACTTC. As protein: CATSRGPRPDETQYF.

This clone was counted a single time. The V call is TRBV5-4, the J call TRBJ2-7; D unresolved. Germline CDR1 is SGHNT and CDR2 is YYREEE (reference sequence). The V gene lost 2 bases and the J gene lost 1 base, with 13 bases spanning the gap. The CDR3 has 15 amino acids. The CDR3, as DNA: TGTGCCAGCAGCTTTACGGGCGGAGAGTCCTACGAGCAGTACTTC. Its translation is CASSFTGGESYEQYF.

Concerning this clone itself: This sample also contains other DNA sequences that code for the same CDR3. V is TRBV30 and J is TRBJ1-1; the D is unclear. CDR1 and CDR2 from the germline V gene are GTSNPN and SVGIG (reference sequence). The CDR3 spans 13 residues. Between the trimmed V and J ends, which lost 0 bases and 0 bases, there was a span of 5 bases. CDR3 in amino acids: CAWSVRVNTEAFF. The DNA of the CDR3 is TGTGCCTGGAGTGTTAGAGTGAACACTGAAGCTTTCTTT.

This chain links TRBV15 with TRBJ2-3; no clear D. Per germline, CDR1 LNHNV and CDR2 YYDKDF (reference sequence). Between the trimmed V and J ends, which lost 4 bases and 5 bases, there was a span of 19 bases. CDR3 length equals 16 residues. The CDR3 nucleotides read TGTGCCACCAGCACCTCTCCGTCTGCAGGAATAGATACGCAGTATTTT. Protein product: CATSTSPSAGIDTQYF.

The chain recombines TRBV6-5 with TRBJ2-1, with a possible D match to TRBD2 (6 bases). CDR1 is MNHEY, CDR2 SVGAGI, per germline. Trimming left V 5 bases short and J 2 bases short, with 13 bases between. The CDR3 totals 15 residues. For the CDR3, the DNA is TGTGCCAGCAGTCGGGATCTAGCGACCTACAATGAGCAGTTCTTC. Translated, it gives CASSRDLATYNEQFF.

The chain has TRBV9 and TRBJ2-3, with 7 bases identical to TRBD1. The V segment lost 3 bases and the J segment 5 bases; nucleotides outside the gene matches: 9. Germline V gene sequence: CDR1 SGDLS, CDR2 YYNGEE. This CDR3 is 15 amino acids long. Here the CDR3 reads CASSGEGALGDTQYF. CDR3 bases: TGTGCCAGCAGCGGAGAGGGGGCCCTGGGAGATACGCAGTATTTT.

The chain couples TRBV30 to TRBJ2-3, with unresolved D. This CDR3 region has 16 residues. The germline V gene encodes CDR1 GTSNPN and CDR2 SVGIG (reference sequence). Trimming took 4 bases from V and 1 from J, leaving 18 bases between them. CDR3 DNA: TGTGCCTGGACTCCCCACACTTCCGGGCGCACAGATACGCAGTATTTT. It yields the protein CAWTPHTSGRTDTQYF.

The chain has TRBV19 and TRBJ1-3, with TRBD1 as a possible D gene (5 bases). CDR3 length: 13 amino acids. Trimming left V 6 bases short and J 2 bases short, with 8 bases between. CDR1 and CDR2 from the germline V gene are LNHDA and SQIVND (reference sequence). CDR3 DNA: TGTGCCAGTAGGATGACAGCTGGAAACACCATATATTTT. The encoded protein is CASRMTAGNTIYF.